These 20 T cell receptor delta chains share one sample of origin, sequenced in a study of gamma-delta chains in newborns, infants, children. TCRdb reprocessed the reads using CATT. The sample yields some 4,000 delta-chain clones, around 0.56% seen once. The source material was blood. The receptor source for this set is a child who was a newborn, infant or young child, either healthy, febrile or measles-vaccinated (not recorded which).

Points on this clone: This probably arose from a read error, given a far larger clone one base away. Other DNA sequences from this sample encode an identical CDR3 as well. J is TRDJ3 and V is TRDV2; 11 positions agree with TRDD3. This CDR3 is 19 amino acids long. Germline CDR1 GEAIGNYY, CDR2 EKD. CDR3 bases: TGTGCCTGTGACACTGGGGGATACGGTAGCTCCTGGGACACCCGTCAGATGTTTTTC. This encodes CACDTGGYGSSWDTRQMFF.

By sample share, this clone is large. Other DNA sequences in this sample translate to the same CDR3. The chain combines TRDV2 with TRDJ3; 10 nucleotides line up with TRDD3. J gave up 4 bases and V 3 bases, and 2 bases lay outside the gene matches. The germline V gene encodes CDR1 GEAIGNYY and CDR2 EKD. The CDR3 sequence is 16 residues long. The CDR3 DNA reads as TGTGCCTGTGACTGGGGGATACTTTGGGACACCCGACAGATGTTTTTC. Translated, it gives CACDWGILWDTRQMFF.

By share, this clone ranks as medium-sized. This CDR3 is CACDVLGDKKYTDKLIF. The DNA of the CDR3 is TGTGCCTGTGACGTACTGGGGGATAAAAAGTACACCGATAAACTCATCTTT. The chain has TRDV2 and TRDJ1; 11 bases map to TRDD3. With 3 bases clipped from V and 0 bases from J, the junction kept 8 bases outside the gene matches. Germline values: CDR1 GEAIGNYY, CDR2 EKD. The CDR3 spans 17 residues.

This clone is deemed medium-sized. The CDR3 reads CACDRLGDTTWDTRQMFF. The CDR3 nucleotides read TGTGCCTGTGACAGACTGGGGGACACAACCTGGGACACCCGACAGATGTTTTTC. The chain carries TRDV2 and TRDJ3, with 9 bases identical to TRDD3. Trimming cost V 2 bases and J 2 bases; bases outside gene matches: 6. The V gene's germline CDR1 is GEAIGNYY and CDR2 EKD. The CDR3 is 18 amino acids.

As regards this clone: Relative to the germline gene, one junction end is altered; a read error may explain this. This chain connects TRDV2 to TRDJ3; TRDD3 matches 8 bases. From germline, CDR1 is GEAIGNYY and CDR2 EKD. The CDR3 sequence is 18 residues long. The CDR3 nucleotides are TGTGCCTGTGACTCTATACTGGGGGGTACGTGGGACACCCGACAGGTGTTTTTC. This gives the protein CACDSILGGTWDTRQVFF.

Note on this clone: TCRdb attributes to this sequence the protein of a much larger clone, which differs from the DNA translation at residue 6; a read error is likely, and the protein displayed is translated from the DNA. The chain is built from TRDV2 and TRDJ2; weak D call: TRDD2 (6 bases). CDR3 length equals 17 residues. Germline loops: CDR1 GEAIGNYY, CDR2 EKD. V dropped 3 bases and J dropped 5 bases, with 21 bases sitting between them. CDR3 sequence: CACDPRPTLLYTAQLFF. CDR3 nucleotides: TGTGCCTGTGACCCCCGTCCTACCTTACTATATACAGCACAACTCTTCTTT.

This clone was found a few times. This could be a read error, since a much larger clone is one nucleotide away. This rearrangement joins TRDV1 to TRDJ3, with D perhaps matching TRDD2 (6 bases). CDR1 and CDR2 (germline): TSWWSYY, QGS. The CDR3 totals 21 residues. V was cut by 0 bases and J by 0 bases, with 18 bases left in between. The CDR3 loop is CALGELPTSVASSWDTRQMFF. CDR3 sequence (DNA): TGTGCTCTTGGGGAACTTCCTACTTCGGTCGCGAGCTCCTGGGACACCCGACAGATGTTTTTC.

In the case of this clone: With only one base between it and a far larger clone, this is likely a read error. Other nucleotide sequences in the sample specify the same CDR3. This chain links TRDV2 with TRDJ3, with D possibly matching TRDD3 (6 bases). The V gene lost 3 bases and the J gene lost 1 base, with 12 bases spanning the gap. The CDR3 is 17 amino acids. The germline V gene encodes CDR1 GEAIGNYY and CDR2 EKD. This chain's CDR3 is CACDWGPLSWDTRQMFF. The CDR3 bases are TGTGCCTGTGACTGGGGGCCCCTATCCTGGGACACCCGACAGATGTTTTTC.

Of note for this clone: The protein given in TCRdb and the translation of the DNA differ at residue 6, and the sequence presented here derives from the DNA. This chain joins TRDV2 and TRDJ3; TRDD3 matches 9 bases. This CDR3 is 19 amino acids long. J gave up 0 bases and V 0 bases, and 5 bases lay outside the gene matches. Germline CDR1 is GEAIGNYY and CDR2 is EKD. Written as DNA, the CDR3 is TGTGCCTGTGACACCTCACTGGGGGAGAGCTCCTGGGACACCCGACAGATGTTTTTC. Its translation: CACDTSLGESSWDTRQMFF.

This clone rates as medium-sized. Distinct nucleotide sequences in the sample also encode this CDR3. This rearrangement joins TRDV2 to TRDJ2; 8 bases line up with TRDD3. There are 16 residues in the CDR3. Germline CDR1 GEAIGNYY, CDR2 EKD. The V and J ends lost 2 bases and 3 bases, in that order; junction bases with no gene match: 7. The CDR3 is CACDRGGIRMTAQLFF. CDR3 nucleotide sequence: TGTGCCTGTGACAGGGGAGGGATACGCATGACAGCACAACTCTTCTTT.

This clone was observed a handful of times. This likely traces to a read error, being one base from a far larger clone. Other DNA sequences from this sample encode an identical CDR3 as well. The V gene is TRDV2, the J gene TRDJ3; 10 bases line up with TRDD3. J was trimmed by 2 bases and V by 0 bases; bases with no gene match: 3. CDR1 is GEAIGNYY and CDR2 is EKD in the germline V gene. The CDR3 covers 18 residues. CDR3 sequence reads: CACDTAGGYAWDTRQMFF. CDR3 sequence (DNA): TGTGCCTGTGACACCGCGGGGGGATACGCCTGGGACACCCGACAGATGTTTTTC.

Note on this clone: This sequence may be a read error, since a much larger clone differs from it by one base. Distinct nucleotide sequences in the sample also encode this CDR3. This chain uses TRDV3 with TRDJ2; 13 bases match TRDD3. The junction had 15 bases not matched to a gene; V was cut back by 5 bases and J by 0 bases. CDR3 length: 19 residues. Germline assignment: CDR1 TVYSNPD and CDR2 GDNSRS (reference sequence). CDR3 in amino acids: CALKRYWGIRGALTAQLFF. CDR3 nucleotide sequence: TGTGCCCTTAAGCGGTACTGGGGGATACGTGGAGCTTTGACAGCACAACTCTTCTTT.

Concerning this clone itself: A far larger clone is only one base removed, so a read error is likely. The same CDR3 can be traced to other DNA sequences in this sample. The chain combines TRAV29/DV5 with TRDJ2; 13 nucleotides agree with TRDD3. Germline V gene sequence: CDR1 NSMFDY, CDR2 ISSIKDK. V was clipped by 2 bases and J by 8 bases; unmatched bases: 6. The CDR3 extends over 15 amino acids. For the CDR3, the DNA is TGTGCAGCAAGTGGGGTACTGGGGGATACGGCACAACTCTTCTTT. Its translation is CAASGVLGDTAQLFF.

Turning to this clone: For this DNA, TCRdb reports the protein of a much larger clone, which diverges at residue 11, most likely from a read error; the protein presented here is translated directly from the DNA. The CDR3 sequence is CACDTVGDTLKAQLFF. The CDR3 DNA is TGTGCCTGTGACACCGTGGGGGATACTTTGAAAGCACAACTCTTCTTT. This chain uses TRDV2 with TRDJ2, with TRDD3 matching 10 bases. CDR3 size: 16 residues. Germline CDR1 reads GEAIGNYY; CDR2 reads EKD.

Concerning this clone: The protein recorded in TCRdb does not match the translated DNA at residue 14; the protein presented here comes from translating the DNA. J is TRDJ2 and V is TRDV1, with D perhaps matching TRDD3 (6 bases). Germline CDR1 TSWWSYY, CDR2 QGS. This CDR3 comprises 18 residues. CDR3 protein: CALGELAGGYHLTEQLFF. In DNA form, the CDR3 reads TGTGCTCTTGGGGAACTGGCTGGCGGATACCATTTGACAGAACAACTCTTCTTT.

This clone showed up just a few times. TCRdb shows a much larger clone's protein in place of this DNA's translation, and the two differ at residue 4, likely through a read error; the protein shown is translated from the DNA. The rearrangement uses TRDV2 and TRDJ3; a possible D gene is TRDD3 (5 bases). The CDR3 spans 20 residues. From germline, CDR1 is GEAIGNYY and CDR2 EKD. DNA of the CDR3: TGTGCCTGTGGCACCGTTTGGGGCCAAAAAAGCTCCTGGGACACCCGACAGATGTTTTTC. Amino acid sequence: CACGTVWGQKSSWDTRQMFF.

As to this clone: A much larger clone differs by one base, so this may be a read error. The V gene is TRDV2, the J gene TRDJ3, with TRDD3 identical over 12 bases. CDR3 length: 22 amino acids. Germline assignment: CDR1 GEAIGNYY and CDR2 EKD. CDR3 DNA sequence: TGCGCCTGTGACGCCGTCTGGGGGATACGCAGAACGGCTGGTTGGGACACCCGACAGATGTTTTTC. It yields the protein CACDAVWGIRRTAGWDTRQMFF.

This clone was counted a few times. For this DNA, TCRdb reports the protein of a much larger clone, which diverges at residue 3, most likely from a read error; the protein presented here is translated directly from the DNA. The chain uses TRDV2 and TRDJ3; 11 bases align to TRDD3. From germline, CDR1 is GEAIGNYY and CDR2 EKD. CDR3 length: 18 amino acids. Here the CDR3 DNA reads TGTGCCAGTGATGGGGGATACGCGGGCTCCTGGGACACCCGACAGATGTTTTTC. It specifies CASDGGYAGSWDTRQMFF.

This clone has just a few counts. It differs at one base from a far larger clone, so likely a read error. Other nucleotide sequences from this sample produce the same CDR3. V usage is TRDV2 and J usage is TRDJ3; D possibly corresponds to TRDD3 (6 bases). Germline CDR1 and CDR2: GEAIGNYY and EKD. The CDR3 length is 17 residues. V was pared by 4 bases and J by 0 bases, with 12 bases between. Here the CDR3 reads CACDYGGSSWDTRQMFF. As DNA, the CDR3 is TGTGCCTGTGATTATGGGGGGAGCTCCTGGGACACCCGACAGATGTTTTTC.

Note on this clone: TCRdb has a much larger clone's protein, which differs at residue 17 from the translation of this DNA, likely because of a read error; what is shown is the protein translated from the DNA. The chain recombines TRDV2 with TRDJ3, with TRDD3 matching 10 bases. The CDR3 consists of 19 residues. The germline V gene has CDR1 GEAIGNYY and CDR2 EKD. The CDR3: CACDPTGGSENWDTRQTFF. The CDR3 DNA reads TGTGCCTGTGACCCGACTGGGGGATCGGAAAACTGGGACACCCGACAGACGTTTTTC.